The entry that follows covers one TCR beta chain sequence. Its antigen remains unidentified. No base qualities exist here, and no much larger clone lies one base off it. Using the deep immunoSEQ assay, multiplex PCR amplified TCR CDR3 regions from genomic DNA. Extracted genomic DNA from each cell subset was spread evenly across all wells of several immunoSEQ 96-well plates, with each plate serving as a replicate. For sorted subsets, 150 to 200 ng genomic DNA, equal to approximately 30,000 T cell genomes, was loaded into each replicate PCR. The purified libraries were quantified using a Qubit 3.0 fluorometer, sized with a Bioanalyzer 2100, and then quantified again using the KAPA Library Quantification kit. Each immunoSEQ 96-well plate was sequenced on its own single-read 150-cycle Illumina NextSeq 550 flow cell. Per the source publication's procedure: Because only junctional sequences without quality scores were contained in the immunoSEQ output, filtering matching that applied to full-length reads could not be performed. To assign V/J genes and CDR3, sequences were annotated against IMGT germline references using PyIR, a Python wrapper for IgBLAST v1.9. Reads with weak V/J assignments (E-value above 1e-6), missing CDR3, stop codons, out-of-frame junctions, or ambiguous translated residues were removed. V3J clonotypes were defined by identical inferred V gene, J gene, and CDR3 amino acid sequence. Percentage overlap between repertoires was computed as shared unique clonotypes divided by the size of the smaller repertoire. Three approaches were used to assess repertoire richness: RTK rarefaction, the Chao1 estimator, and Recon v2.1 estimates of unobserved clonotypes. Generation probabilities for all TCRbeta clonotypes obtained by the gDNA method from a few donors were computed using OLGA. As stored in TCRdb, this immuneACCESS dataset retains in-frame rearrangements with V and J assigned. A fraction of the clones does not appear; measured against another copy, unresolved V genes explain less than half of the discrepancy, and the remainder lacks a known reason. The V and J calls and clone size come from that table; D and trimming were worked out from the DNA. Across this sample there are around 2.5 million clones, with approximately 94% seen only once. More than 0.35% of the sample comes from the top ten.

The data originate from a study of shared clonotypes between healthy human individuals (dated by TCRdb to 2020 to 2021). Describing the broader study: A few men and a couple of women, aged 18 to 49 years, made up the cohort. To estimate repertoire size and how much clonotype sharing occurs between individuals, the study deeply sequenced the blood TCR repertoires of five healthy adults. To increase sequencing depth and limit assay-specific biases, different laboratories used diverse techniques to prepare libraries and sequence TCR repertoires. For each donor, CD4 naive and CD4 memory were each run on three plates, CD8 naive on two plates, and CD8 memory on one plate. Each donor's leukapheresis produced roughly between roughly 0.85 and 10 billion PBMCs. What the study reported, not specific to this receptor: Clonotypes shared by all four sorted-subset donors showed higher generation probabilities than non-shared clonotypes. Incomplete sequencing was indicated by rarefaction of sorted-subset datasets, despite the large sequencing depth. Only blood was sampled, and tissue TCR repertoires likely differ from those in blood. When four donors were compared, the shared fraction of clonotypes was about 5.5% for naive CD4, around 3.6% for naive CD8, roughly 2.5% for memory CD4, and 0.4% for memory CD8. Pairwise subsampling led to the expectation that sequencing depth would affect the degree of clonotype sharing among donors. Because the study included only a small number of donors, the genetic and exposure-history diversity represented was limited. Larger estimated clonotype richness was generally found for naive subsets than for memory subsets.

V gives up 0 bases and J gives up 10 bases, and the segment between their germline ends measures 19 bases. The CDR3 runs 16 amino acids, cysteine and phenylalanine included. Solely the CDR3 DNA is kept, with 48 bases framed from the first base. Via the germline V gene (reference sequence), CDR1 is MNHNY and CDR2 SVGAGI. Healthy HIV-negative adults with no recently reported acute infections or vaccinations were included as donors. Only Caucasian adults living in Nashville, Tennessee, USA were represented among the donors. CD4+ T cells were enriched by magnetic negative selection, after which naive cells were positively selected on CD45RA and the negative fraction was taken as the memory subset. Blood was collected by leukapheresis, and PBMCs were isolated by Ficoll-Histopaque density gradient centrifugation and then cryopreserved in liquid nitrogen vapor phase. Analytical flow cytometry was used to check the purity and quantity of each magnetically sorted T cell population. Each sorted fraction had its genomic DNA isolated and then quantified by UV absorbance on a Nanodrop 2000c.

The sequence was obtained from a man aged 18 to 29 in good health. Some clones in this sample may be carry-over from other donors' samples. The rearranged chain carries TRBV6-6 and TRBJ1-5; TRBD1 is perhaps the D gene, given 5 matching bases. Sequenced: naive CD4+ T cells from PBMCs. This specimen's cell subset or site label, interpreted: CD45RA+ positively selected. DNA sequence: TGTGCCAGCAGTTACTCGAACATTTACGGGACTATCCCCCAGCATTTT. Translated, it reads CASSYSNIYGTIPQHF.